A single sample is the source of the 5 T cell receptor beta chains below, sequenced in a study of blood T cell repertoires in COVID-19. TCRdb's copy holds only in-frame clones and misses some; the assay was immunoSEQ multiplex PCR. The sample has fewer than 150,000 clones; around 85% are singletons. Source material: peripheral blood. The receptors stem from a human donor in a cohort sampled during active COVID-19.

V is TRBV6-6 and J is TRBJ2-1, with TRBD2 matching over 11 bases. The J segment lost 5 bases and the V segment lost 6 bases, leaving 6 bases of the junction unmatched. The CDR3 runs to 15 residues. CDR1 and CDR2 from the germline V gene are MNHNY and SVGAGI (reference sequence). The CDR3 DNA is TGTGCCAGCAGCTTTAGCGGGGGGGCGGACAATGAGCAGTTCTTC. It yields the protein CASSFSGGADNEQFF.

This rearrangement joins TRBV15 to TRBJ1-3; D not resolved. The CDR3 covers 15 residues. The V and J ends lost 1 base and 0 bases respectively, with 7 bases between them. The germline CDR1 and CDR2 sequences are LNHNV and YYDKDF (reference sequence). This CDR3 is CATSRVHSSGNTIYF. In DNA, the CDR3 is TGTGCCACCAGCAGAGTCCACTCCTCTGGAAACACCATATATTTT.

CDR3 sequence (DNA): TGTGCCAGAGTGAACTTCGAGCAGTACGTC. Encoded protein: CARVNFEQYV. The chain is built from TRBV19 and TRBJ2-7; D unresolved. Per germline, CDR1 LNHDA and CDR2 SQIVND (reference sequence). CDR3 length equals 10 residues. Trimming removed 9 bases at V and 6 bases at J, with 9 bases between.

The chain carries TRBV4-3 and TRBJ1-1; 9 bases are a match to TRBD1. Germline loops: CDR1 LGHNA, CDR2 YSLEER. V was clipped by 4 bases and J by 7 bases; unmatched bases: 4. The CDR3 spans 13 residues. CDR3 loop: CASSRSGQGEAFF. DNA of the CDR3: TGCGCCAGCAGCCGGTCGGGACAGGGTGAAGCTTTCTTT.

The chain has TRBV5-6 and TRBJ2-2; D perhaps matches TRBD1 (6 bases). The CDR3 is 15 residues long. The V gene's germline CDR1 is SGHDT and CDR2 YYEEEE. Trimming stripped 7 bases from V and 3 bases from J, with 16 bases between. The CDR3 region has the DNA TGTGCCAGCGCAAAACCAGGGGCTTACACCGGGGAGCTGTTTTTT. This translates into CASAKPGAYTGELFF.